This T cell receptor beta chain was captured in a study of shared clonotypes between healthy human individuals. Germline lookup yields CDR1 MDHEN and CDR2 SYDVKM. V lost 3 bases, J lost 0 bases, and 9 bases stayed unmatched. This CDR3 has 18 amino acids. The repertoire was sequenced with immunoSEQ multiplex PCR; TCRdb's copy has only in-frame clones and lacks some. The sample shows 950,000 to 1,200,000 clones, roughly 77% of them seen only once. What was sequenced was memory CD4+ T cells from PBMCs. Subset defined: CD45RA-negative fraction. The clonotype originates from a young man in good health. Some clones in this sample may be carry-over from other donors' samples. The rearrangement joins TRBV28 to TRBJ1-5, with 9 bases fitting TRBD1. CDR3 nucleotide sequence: TGTGCCAGCAGTTTGTACAGGGGGCGCCCTTATAGCAATCAGCCCCAGCATTTT. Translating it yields CASSLYRGRPYSNQPQHF.